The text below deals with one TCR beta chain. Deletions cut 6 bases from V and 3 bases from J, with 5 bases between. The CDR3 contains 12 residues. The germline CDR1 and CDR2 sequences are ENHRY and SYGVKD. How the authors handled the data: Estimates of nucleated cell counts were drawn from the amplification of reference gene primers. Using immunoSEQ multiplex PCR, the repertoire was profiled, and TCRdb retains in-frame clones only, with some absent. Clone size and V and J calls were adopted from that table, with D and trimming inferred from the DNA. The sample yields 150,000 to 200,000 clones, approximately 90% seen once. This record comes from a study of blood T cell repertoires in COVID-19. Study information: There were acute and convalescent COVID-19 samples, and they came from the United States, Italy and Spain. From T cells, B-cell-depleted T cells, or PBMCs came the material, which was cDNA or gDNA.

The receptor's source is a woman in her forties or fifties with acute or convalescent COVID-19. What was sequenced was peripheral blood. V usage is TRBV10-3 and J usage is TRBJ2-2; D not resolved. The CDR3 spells CAIRADTGELFF. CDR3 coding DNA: TGTGCCATCAGGGCTGACACCGGGGAGCTGTTTTTT.